The sequence of this T cell receptor (beta chain) was determined in a study of vaccination effects on CD4 cells after COVID-19. The overall study: Each participant was given two doses of one vaccine (BNT162b2 or mRNA-1273). Broader study findings: Marked clonal contraction of infection- and vaccine-induced clones was seen late after vaccination.

This table comes from immunoSEQ multiplex PCR, and its TCRdb copy is limited to in-frame clones, with some not included. Of tens of thousands of clones listed, over 70% are singletons. Concerning this clone: Antigen: not known.

Viral peptide pool expansion of antigen-specific CD4+ T cells preceded sequencing in the ViraFEST assay. It was after more than nine days of culture that CD4+ T cells were isolated. Nucleocapsid antibodies were negative in the vaccine recipients, who had never had SARS-CoV-2 infection. About 2.1 million PBMC were seeded per well and grown in the presence of about 9.5 IU/ml IL-2 and about 10 ug/ml peptides. Both day 3 and day 7 saw half the medium replaced with IL-2 medium. This specimen consisted of CD4+ T cells from PBMCs cultured with HCoV-OC43 spike peptides, obtained before COVID-19 vaccination. Subset reported: HCoV-OC43 spike overlapping peptide pool stimulation. The clonotype comes from a human donor who received a COVID-19 vaccine.

The CDR3 nucleotides read TGTGCCAGCAGCACCCGCAGGGGTGAAGAGACCCAGTACTTC. As protein: CASSTRRGEETQYF. The J gene is TRBJ2-5, the V gene TRBV11-3, with D maybe TRBD1 (6 bases). This CDR3 is built from 14 residues. The V gene lost 5 bases and the J gene lost 3 bases, with 13 bases spanning the gap. Germline V lookup: CDR1 SGHNT, CDR2 YENEEA.